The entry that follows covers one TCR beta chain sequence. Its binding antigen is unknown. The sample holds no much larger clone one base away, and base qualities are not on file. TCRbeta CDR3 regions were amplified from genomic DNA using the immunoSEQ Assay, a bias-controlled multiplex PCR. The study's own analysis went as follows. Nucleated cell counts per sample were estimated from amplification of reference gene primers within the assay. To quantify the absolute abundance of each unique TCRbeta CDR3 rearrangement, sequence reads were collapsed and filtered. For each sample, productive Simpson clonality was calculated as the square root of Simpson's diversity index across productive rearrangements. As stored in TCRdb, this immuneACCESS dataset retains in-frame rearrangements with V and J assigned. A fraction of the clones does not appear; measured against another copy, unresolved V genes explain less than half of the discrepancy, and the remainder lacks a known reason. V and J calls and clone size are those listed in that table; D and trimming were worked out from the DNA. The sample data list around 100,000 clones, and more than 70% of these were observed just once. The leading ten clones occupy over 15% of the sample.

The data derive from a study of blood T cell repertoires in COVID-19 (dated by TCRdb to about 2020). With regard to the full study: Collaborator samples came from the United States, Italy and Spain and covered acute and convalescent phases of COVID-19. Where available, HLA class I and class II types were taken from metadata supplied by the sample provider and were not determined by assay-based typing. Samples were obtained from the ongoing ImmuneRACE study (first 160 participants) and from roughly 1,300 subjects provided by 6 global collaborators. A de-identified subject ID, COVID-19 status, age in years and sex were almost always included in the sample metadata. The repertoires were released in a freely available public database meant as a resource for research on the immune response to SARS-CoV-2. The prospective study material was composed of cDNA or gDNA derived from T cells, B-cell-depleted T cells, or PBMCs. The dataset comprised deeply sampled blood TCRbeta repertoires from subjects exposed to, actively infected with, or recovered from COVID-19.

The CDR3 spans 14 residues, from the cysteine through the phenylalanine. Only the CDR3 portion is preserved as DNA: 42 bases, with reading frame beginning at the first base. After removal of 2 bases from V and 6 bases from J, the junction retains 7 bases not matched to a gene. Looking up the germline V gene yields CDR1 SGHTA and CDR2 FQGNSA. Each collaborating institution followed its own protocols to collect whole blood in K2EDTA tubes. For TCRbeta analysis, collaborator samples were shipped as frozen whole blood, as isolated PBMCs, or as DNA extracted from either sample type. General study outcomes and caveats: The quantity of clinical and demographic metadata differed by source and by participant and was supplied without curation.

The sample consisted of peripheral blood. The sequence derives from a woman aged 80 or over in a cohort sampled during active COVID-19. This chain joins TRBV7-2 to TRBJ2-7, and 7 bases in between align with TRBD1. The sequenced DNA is TGTGCCAGCAGCTTAAGGGACAGTGCATCCGAGCAGTACTTC. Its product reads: CASSLRDSASEQYF.